The present entry profiles one T cell receptor (beta chain) with its context. No antigen is known for it. There are no base qualities to consult, and no much larger clone falls within one base. TCRbeta CDR3 regions were amplified from genomic DNA by means of the immunoSEQ Assay, a bias-controlled multiplex PCR. The study's own analysis went as follows. Nucleated cell counts per sample were estimated from amplification of reference gene primers within the assay. Sequence reads were collapsed and filtered to measure the absolute abundance of every unique TCRbeta CDR3 rearrangement. For each sample, productive Simpson clonality was calculated as the square root of Simpson's diversity index across productive rearrangements. In its TCRdb copy, this immuneACCESS table keeps in-frame sequences only and misses some clones. Where compared with another copy, unresolved V genes explain less than half of these, and the others have no known cause. V and J calls and clone size follow that table, whereas D and trimming were derived from the DNA. The sample table holds approximately 65,000 clones, of which approximately 93% were seen once. The ten biggest clones cover about 3.1% of the sample.

From the cysteine up to the phenylalanine, the CDR3 has a length of 17 residues. Only CDR3 DNA is held: 51 bases, read in frame from base 1. In the germline V gene, CDR1 corresponds to SGHRS and CDR2 to YFSETQ. The trim is 4 bases for V and 6 bases for J, with a gap of 24 bases between the germline ends. This sample was included in a study of blood T cell repertoires in COVID-19 (dated by TCRdb to 2019 to 2021). Regarding the complete study: Samples covering the acute and convalescent phases of COVID-19 were provided by collaborators in the United States, Italy and Spain. The repertoires were made available in a free public database intended to serve as a resource for research on the immune response to SARS-CoV-2. Where HLA class I and class II types were available, the types were taken from metadata supplied by the sample provider, not from assay-based typing. The material from the prospective study consisted of cDNA or gDNA derived from T cells, B-cell-depleted T cells, or PBMCs. The dataset comprised deeply sampled blood TCRbeta repertoires from subjects exposed to, actively infected with, or recovered from COVID-19. The sample metadata nearly always contained a de-identified subject ID, COVID-19 status, age in years and sex. Samples were obtained from the ongoing ImmuneRACE study (first 160 participants) and from 950 to 1,500 subjects provided by 6 global collaborators. The paper as a whole reports these results and caveats: How much clinical and demographic metadata was included differed by source and by participant, and the metadata was provided uncurated.

Each collaborating institution followed its own protocols to collect whole blood in K2EDTA tubes. Collaborator samples were shipped for TCRbeta analysis as frozen whole blood, isolated PBMCs, or DNA extracted from either sample type. The sequencing sample was made of peripheral blood. The chain is encoded by TRBV5-1 joined to TRBJ2-3; a weak D assignment points to TRBD1 (6 bases agree). The sequence derives from a man in his 70s with active COVID-19. DNA sequence: TGCGCCAGCAGCCTAGGACAAACAGGGATTCTGTGGGATACGCAGTATTTT. Its protein reads: CASSLGQTGILWDTQYF.